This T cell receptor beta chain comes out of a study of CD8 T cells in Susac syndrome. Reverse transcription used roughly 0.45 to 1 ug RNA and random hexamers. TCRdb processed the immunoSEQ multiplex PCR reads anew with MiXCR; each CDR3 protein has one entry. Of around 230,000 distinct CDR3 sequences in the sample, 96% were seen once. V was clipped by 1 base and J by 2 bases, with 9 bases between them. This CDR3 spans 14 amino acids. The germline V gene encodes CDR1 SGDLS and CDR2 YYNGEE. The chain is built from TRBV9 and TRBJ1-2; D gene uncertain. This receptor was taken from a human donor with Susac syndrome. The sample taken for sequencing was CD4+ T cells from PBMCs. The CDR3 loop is CASSVRTVNYGYTF. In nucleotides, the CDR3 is TGTGCCAGCAGCGTACGGACGGTGAACTATGGCTACACCTTC.